The sequence of this T cell receptor beta chain was determined in a study of Ad26.COV2.S vaccination and SARS-CoV-2 variants. Study overall: Ad26.COV2.S arm of COV1001 included the donor.

Treatment described: around 19 received Ad26.COV2.S at low or high dose, single or two shots; roughly 5 received placebo; per-sample allocation not given. Day 63 after the first vaccine or placebo injection was the time point for sampling. The study's findings and limits: The TCR breadth and depth analyses may have understated or missed part of the total T cell responses. Reportedly, after vaccination the spike-specific CD8+ and CD4+ T cell responses displayed substantial breadth. Compared with placebo recipients, vaccine recipients had higher spike-specific TCR breadth.

Trimming pared 7 bases from V and 6 bases from J, leaving 24 bases between. This CDR3 is 15 amino acids long. Germline CDR1 SQVTM, CDR2 ANQGSEA. Details on this clone: Its antigen remains unknown.

Clones were sequenced by immunoSEQ multiplex PCR, and TCRdb holds only the in-frame ones, with some missing. The table records 300,000 to 350,000 clones, 85% to 90% of them present only once. This specimen was peripheral blood, taken in a trial of Ad26.COV2.S vaccine versus placebo. This receptor was obtained from a person aged 18-60 years who received the Ad26.COV2.S COVID-19 vaccine or a placebo. The chain couples TRBV29-1 to TRBJ1-1, with D uncertain. The DNA for the CDR3 is TGCAGCGCTGTAGGCTACCTATTCGACATGGCTGAAGCTTTCTTT. Translation: CSAVGYLFDMAEAFF.